This T cell receptor (beta chain) was retrieved from a study of CD4 T cells in relation to SARS-CoV-2 and coronaviruses (dated by TCRdb to 2020 to 2022). The study in broad terms: Patient-derived lymphoblastoid cell lines were used to map the HLA restriction of shared crossreactive spike epitopes. At the level of individual TCR clonotypes, the study measured memory CD4+ T cell crossreactivity between SARS-CoV-2 spike protein and common cold coronavirus spike proteins. Samples from a few pre-COVID donors and the naive versus memory experiments were sequenced with the Adaptive Biotechnologies TCR-sequencing kit; other data were Illumina-based. For other donors in the study, expansion assays were sequenced with a different, Illumina-based TCR-beta assay.

Deep-resolution immunoSEQ TCR-beta sequencing was performed on DNA from uncultured naive and memory CD4+ T cells. In the authors' own workflow: Preprocessing removed nonproductive sequences and CDR3s not starting with C, not ending with F or W, or shorter than 7 amino acids. Cultured and uncultured naive and memory CD4+ repertoires were searched for previously identified spike- and CEF-reactive CDR3s. After three terminal residues were trimmed from each end, CDR3 homology was quantified as pairwise Levenshtein distance using the stringdist R package. Held by TCRdb, this immuneACCESS table contains in-frame sequences only and omits some clones. Under half of the omission traces to an unresolved V gene where checked; the cause of the rest is unknown. V, J and clone size were drawn from that table, and D and trimming were deduced from the DNA. For this sample the table gives 60,000 or so clones, of which over 90% were detected only once. Approximately 0.14% of the sample goes to the ten largest clones.

V is pared back by 4 bases and J by 4 bases, with 13 bases lying between the germline termini. CDR1 SGHTA and CDR2 FQGNSA are derived from the germline V gene. Inclusive of the bounding cysteine and phenylalanine, the CDR3 is 14 residues long. Only the CDR3 part of the read is kept: 42 bases, read in frame from the first base. CD4+ T cells from unexposed donors were collected before the COVID-19 pandemic (2011-2018). To separate naive from memory CD4+ T cells, cryopreserved PBMCs first underwent CD4 enrichment and then EasySep naive CD4+ T cell enrichment. The leukapheresis product used for the unexposed donors was purchased from a commercial source. Ficoll-Paque PLUS gradient centrifugation was used to isolate PBMCs from leukapheresis product or whole blood. PBMCs were either cryopreserved at -140 degrees C or used fresh in the expansion assay. The QIAamp Micro DNA Kit was used to extract genomic DNA from the CD4+ T cells.

This clone was detected only once. Its antigen has not been determined. Base quality data are lacking; no much larger clone is found one base away. Overall study results and their limits: Crossreactivity analysis was centred on spike protein, so crossreactivity against other viral proteins was not assessed. Pre-pandemic and post-infection samples were not both contributed by any donor, so tracing of the source of pre-existing responses was limited. Small numbers of patients and of tested TCRs limited the study. Significantly weaker SARS-CoV-2-driven expansion was shown by crossreactive clones than by monoreactive clones, consistent with antigenic imprinting. Naive versus memory sequencing indicated the assay detects memory recall responses rather than primary responses primed during culture. In about 71% of donors, memory CD4+ clonotypes turned up that crossrecognized SARS-CoV-2 and at least one common cold coronavirus spike.

The receptor comes from a human donor in good health. The chain couples TRBV7-2 to TRBJ2-5; 6 matching bases give a weak D call of TRBD2. What was sequenced was naive CD4+ T cells from PBMCs. The cell subset or site label of this sample denotes: naive CD4+ T cells isolated by negative enrichment. The DNA sequence is TGTGCCAGCAGCTCCGGGAGCCGGGTAGAGACCCAGTACTTC. This sequence encodes CASSSGSRVETQYF.